A single sample gave rise to the 23 T cell receptor beta chains below, sequenced in a study of blood T cell repertoires in COVID-19. Produced via immunoSEQ multiplex PCR; TCRdb's table is partial and in-frame only. The table has about 240,000 clones, around four fifths seen once. The material sequenced was PBMCs or T cells enriched from blood (not recorded which). The source is a woman aged 40 to 50 who had been exposed to COVID-19.

V gene TRBV5-4 combines with J gene TRBJ2-5, with 12 bases that match TRBD1. Germline lookup yields CDR1 SGHNT and CDR2 YYREEE (reference sequence). The CDR3 is 17 amino acids. The junction had 7 bases not matched to a gene; V was cut back by 0 bases and J by 4 bases. CDR3 region: CASSLGSGQGARETQYF. Written as DNA, the CDR3 is TGTGCCAGCAGCTTGGGTTCGGGACAGGGGGCGCGAGAGACCCAGTACTTC.

The rearrangement links TRBV19 to TRBJ2-3; 9 nucleotides agree with TRBD2. Germline V gives CDR1 LNHDA, CDR2 SQIVND (reference sequence). V gave up 4 bases and J gave up 4 bases; unmatched junction bases: 0. The CDR3 runs 13 residues. The CDR3 nucleotides read TGTGCCAGTAGTAGCGGGGGGGCAGATACGCAGTATTTT. Its translation: CASSSGGADTQYF.

The chain uses TRBV3-1 (or the pseudogene TRBV3-2) and TRBJ2-1, with D tentatively TRBD2 (6 bases). Per germline, CDR1 LGHDT and CDR2 YNNKEL (reference sequence). Trimming took 6 bases from V and 7 from J, leaving 10 bases between them. This CDR3 spans 12 amino acids. The CDR3 DNA is TGTGCCAGCAGTTTACTAGCAAATGAGCAGTTCTTC. It specifies CASSLLANEQFF.

The chain carries TRBV19 and TRBJ1-1; 7 bases align to TRBD1. CDR3 size: 14 residues. Per the germline V gene, CDR1 is LNHDA and CDR2 is SQIVND (reference sequence). The trim removed 9 bases at V and 1 base at J, leaving 8 bases unmatched. The CDR3 is CASTTGVENTEAFF. DNA of the CDR3: TGTGCCAGCACAACAGGGGTGGAGAACACTGAAGCTTTCTTT.

The genes are TRBV11-3 and TRBJ1-2; weak D call: TRBD1 (6 bases). Germline V lookup: CDR1 SGHNT, CDR2 YENEEA. The CDR3 extends over 15 amino acids. V shed 3 bases and J shed 7 bases, with 18 bases lying between them. The chain's CDR3 is CASSFPGQGIAGYTF. CDR3 in DNA: TGTGCCAGCAGCTTCCCAGGGCAGGGGATAGCTGGCTACACCTTC.

The chain is built from TRBV7-5 and TRBJ1-4; no check of the table's D call, TRBD1, against the DNA was made. TRBV7-5 has pseudogene status. There are 19 residues in the CDR3. CDR3 coding DNA: TGTGCCAGAAGCTTAAGACCGGGACAGTTGGGGGCAACTAATGAAAAACTGTTTTTT. It codes for CARSLRPGQLGATNEKLFF.

The chain links TRBV19 to TRBJ2-7, with D tentatively TRBD2 (7 bases). The CDR3 consists of 15 residues. CDR1 is LNHDA and CDR2 is SQIVND in the germline V gene (reference sequence). Trimming took 1 base from V and 5 from J, leaving 15 bases between them. Here the CDR3 DNA reads TGTGCCAGTAGTATAGGGGGGGGGCAGCCAGACGAGCAGTACTTC. It is translated as CASSIGGGQPDEQYF.

The rearrangement uses TRBV9 and TRBJ2-1; 9 bases are shared with TRBD2. Looked up from germline, CDR1 is SGDLS and CDR2 is YYNGEE. V trimming: 0 bases; J trimming: 10 bases; junction bases outside the gene matches: 11. The CDR3 extends over 16 amino acids. As DNA, the CDR3 is TGTGCCAGCAGCGTAGGGGGCGGGGGGGCCTTCCGGGAGCAGTTCTTC. It specifies CASSVGGGGAFREQFF.

This rearrangement joins TRBV27 to TRBJ1-5; 10 nucleotides agree with TRBD1. Germline V gives CDR1 MNHEY, CDR2 SMNVEV (reference sequence). The CDR3 is 15 amino acids. With V trimmed by 3 bases and J by 5 bases, 4 bases remained unmatched. The CDR3 nucleotides read TGTGCCAGCAGTTTCGGGACAGGGGTGGATCAGCCCCAGCATTTT. Translated, it gives CASSFGTGVDQPQHF.

The table lists this clone with a few counts. The chain is built from TRBV28 and TRBJ1-5; 7 nucleotides match TRBD1. The V segment lost 4 bases and the J segment 2 bases; nucleotides outside the gene matches: 5. The CDR3 has 15 amino acids. Germline CDR1 is MDHEN and CDR2 is SYDVKM. CDR3 loop: CASSSPTGGNQPQHF. DNA of the CDR3: TGTGCCAGCAGTTCACCAACAGGGGGCAATCAGCCCCAGCATTTT.

CDR3: CASSIWMAGANSDEQFF. The CDR3 nucleotides are TGTGCCAGTAGTATTTGGATGGCAGGGGCGAATTCGGATGAGCAGTTCTTC. The genes are TRBV19 and TRBJ2-1; D may be TRBD1 (6 bases). CDR1 is LNHDA and CDR2 is SQIVND in the germline V gene (reference sequence). The CDR3 is 17 residues long. With 3 bases removed from V and 8 bases from J, the gap between germline ends came to 23 bases.

The chain employs TRBV28 and TRBJ2-4, with TRBD1 identical over 8 bases. Germline V gene sequence: CDR1 MDHEN, CDR2 SYDVKM. The CDR3 spans 14 residues. V lost 2 bases, J lost 8 bases, and 5 bases stayed unmatched. CDR3 region: CASSLGQGADIQYF. In DNA, the CDR3 is TGTGCCAGCAGTTTAGGCCAGGGGGCTGACATTCAGTACTTC.

The gene calls are TRBV14 and TRBJ2-7, with 7 bases lining up with TRBD1. Germline V gene data show CDR1 as SGHDN and CDR2 as FVKESK. This CDR3 has 15 residues. V dropped 5 bases and J dropped 5; count of bases not matched to a gene: 12. The DNA for the CDR3 is TGTGCCAGCAGCAGCGACAGGGCAAGCCGGGACGAGCAGTACTTC. Residues: CASSSDRASRDEQYF. Together with reference TRBV14 and TRBJ2-7, the CDR3 gives the full variable domain: EAGVTQFPSHSVIEKGQTVTLRCDPISGHDNLYWYRRVMGKEIKFLLHFVKESKQDESGMPNNRFLAERTGGTYSTLKVQPAELEDSGVYFCASSSDRASRDEQYFGPGTRLTVT.

This clone was counted only a few times. The junction differs from germline at one of its ends, possibly a read error. The chain combines TRBV6-2 or TRBV6-3 with TRBJ2-1; perhaps TRBD1 as D (6 bases). CDR3 length: 15 residues. Germline V CDR1 and CDR2: MNHEY, SVGEGT. CDR3 protein: CASGYRDSAYNEQFF. As DNA, the CDR3 is TGTGCCAGCGGTTACAGGGATAGCGCCTACAATGAGCAGTTCTTC.

A single count supports this clone. The chain carries TRBV6-6 and TRBJ1-4; 7 positions agree with TRBD1. The J segment lost 8 bases and the V segment lost 7 bases, leaving 7 bases of the junction unmatched. This CDR3 spans 13 amino acids. CDR1 MNHNY and CDR2 SVGAGI come from the germline V gene (reference sequence). Here the CDR3 reads CASKGRGEEKLFF. The CDR3 nucleotides read TGTGCCAGCAAGGGCAGGGGGGAAGAAAAACTGTTTTTT.

The chain joins TRBV4-3 to TRBJ1-2, with 8 bases fitting TRBD1. CDR1 is LGHNA, CDR2 YSLEER, per germline. Germline trimming cut 3 bases from V and 5 bases from J; bases unmatched to any gene: 11. The CDR3 runs 16 residues. CDR3: CASSQDGQGGIYGYTF. The CDR3 DNA sequence: TGCGCCAGCAGCCAGGATGGACAGGGAGGGATATATGGCTACACCTTC.

The genes are TRBV18 and TRBJ1-2; D remains ambiguous. The CDR3 is made up of 15 amino acids. V was trimmed by 3 bases and J by 5 bases, leaving 16 bases between them. CDR1 is KGHSH, CDR2 LQKENI, per germline. In nucleotides, the CDR3 is TGTGCCAGCTCACCCGCCGGGGAGGGCCGGTATGGCTACACCTTC. Translation: CASSPAGEGRYGYTF. Supplemented by reference TRBV18 and TRBJ1-2, the full variable domain reads NAGVMQNPRHLVRRRGQEARLRCSPMKGHSHVYWYRQLPEEGLKFMVYLQKENIIDESGMPKERFSAEFPKEGPSILRIQQVVRGDSAAYFCASSPAGEGRYGYTFGSGTRLTVV.

J is TRBJ1-6 and V is TRBV6-5, with 7 bases fitting TRBD1. Germline V CDR1 and CDR2: MNHEY, SVGAGI. The CDR3 contains 14 residues. The trim removed 6 bases at V and 9 bases at J, leaving 8 bases unmatched. CDR3 protein: CASRPGGRGSPLHF. CDR3 DNA: TGTGCCAGCAGACCAGGGGGTCGGGGTTCACCCCTCCACTTT.

The rearrangement joins TRBV9 to TRBJ1-2; 11 nucleotides line up with TRBD1. The CDR3 has 14 amino acids. With V trimmed by 4 bases and J by 5 bases, 4 bases remained unmatched. Germline V gene data show CDR1 as SGDLS and CDR2 as YYNGEE. The CDR3 protein is CASSPGTGGYGYTF. The CDR3 DNA reads as TGTGCCAGCAGCCCAGGGACAGGGGGGTATGGCTACACCTTC.

V usage is TRBV13 and J usage is TRBJ2-5, with 12 bases that match TRBD1. After removal of 5 bases from V and 7 bases from J, the junction contained 8 bases not matched to a gene. The CDR3 totals 15 residues. CDR1 and CDR2 (germline): PRHDT, FYEKMQ (reference sequence). DNA for the CDR3: TGTGCCAGCAGCCTGACCGGGACAGGGGGCGCGACCCAGTACTTC. This encodes CASSLTGTGGATQYF.

The gene calls are TRBV7-9 and TRBJ2-1; maybe TRBD2 (6 bases). The CDR3 length is 15 residues. Trimming pared 1 base from V and 8 bases from J, leaving 15 bases between. Germline V gene data show CDR1 as SEHNR and CDR2 as FQNEAQ (reference sequence). CDR3 DNA: TGTGCCAGCAGCTTAGTGTCCATGACGGGGGATGAGCAGTTCTTC. It is translated as CASSLVSMTGDEQFF. Variable domain in full (rest from reference TRBV7-9 and TRBJ2-1): DTGVSQNPRHKITKRGQNVTFRCDPISEHNRLYWYRQTLGQGPEFLTYFQNEAQLEKSRLLSDRFSAERPKGSFSTLEIQRTEQGDSAMYLCASSLVSMTGDEQFFGPGTRLTVL.

The chain couples TRBV2 to TRBJ2-7, with TRBD2 matching 8 bases. This CDR3 spans 16 amino acids. The J segment lost 0 bases and the V segment lost 3 bases, leaving 7 bases of the junction unmatched. Germline assignment: CDR1 SNHLY and CDR2 FYNNEI. CDR3 amino acids: CASSDMVSGVSYEQYF. CDR3 DNA: TGTGCCAGCAGTGATATGGTTAGCGGGGTCTCCTACGAGCAGTACTTC.

The V and J genes are TRBV2 and TRBJ1-2; D unclear. Germline loops: CDR1 SNHLY, CDR2 FYNNEI. The CDR3 sequence is 12 residues long. The V gene lost 10 bases and the J gene lost 3 bases, with 12 bases spanning the gap. The CDR3 nucleotides are TGTGCCATCCAACCCGGGTACTATGGCTACACCTTC. This encodes CAIQPGYYGYTF.